Presented here are 25 T cell receptor beta chains from one specimen sequenced in a study of T cell repertoires in cytomegalovirus infection. MiXCR, applied by TCRdb to the reads, yields one record per CDR3 protein. The sample contains some 800,000 distinct CDR3 sequences, approximately 32% of which appear only once. Which antigens these TCRs recognize remains unknown. Source: cultured CD8+ T cells from PBMCs, taken from culture after CMV antigen stimulation. Source of these receptors: a human donor in good health (CMV status not recorded). Some clones in this sample may be carry-over from other donors' samples.

This clonotype was counted a few times. The CDR3 DNA reads TGTGCCAGTAGTATCGGCAGGTCGGGGGACTATGGCTACACCTTC. This codes for CASSIGRSGDYGYTF. The J gene is TRBJ1-2, the V gene TRBV19; D possibly corresponds to TRBD1 (5 bases). Trimming removed 3 bases from V and 3 bases from J, with 14 bases in between. The CDR3 spans 15 residues. In germline, CDR1 is LNHDA, CDR2 SQIVND (reference sequence).

This clonotype turned up a few times. The chain has TRBV24-1 and TRBJ1-1, with D unclear. With 9 bases removed from V and 0 bases from J, the gap between germline ends came to 13 bases. Germline V gene sequence: CDR1 KGHDR, CDR2 SFDVKD. The CDR3 has 14 residues. The CDR3 loop reads CATAPVGMNTEAFF. The CDR3, as DNA: TGTGCCACCGCCCCAGTGGGTATGAACACTGAAGCTTTCTTT.

The chain joins TRBV7-8 to TRBJ2-3, with D possibly being TRBD2 (6 bases). V lost 5 bases and J 6 bases, leaving 15 bases between the germline ends. Germline assignment: CDR1 SGHVS and CDR2 FQNEAQ. The CDR3 length is 14 residues. DNA of the CDR3: TGTGCCAGCAGCCCCGGGGGTAGTATGGATACGCAGTATTTT. This sequence encodes CASSPGGSMDTQYF.

The chain combines TRBV19 with TRBJ1-5; unclear D gene. CDR1 is LNHDA and CDR2 is SQIVND in the germline V gene (reference sequence). Trimming took 2 bases from V and 0 from J, leaving 14 bases between them. The CDR3 is 17 amino acids. CDR3 DNA sequence: TGTGCCAGTAGTATAAGGCCCGGGGAGCTTAGCAATCAGCCCCAGCATTTT. Translated, it gives CASSIRPGELSNQPQHF.

The gene calls are TRBV7-4 and TRBJ2-2, with no clear D. Germline values: CDR1 SGHVT, CDR2 SQSDAQ. There are 18 residues in the CDR3. The ends were cut back, 5 bases at V and 0 bases at J, with 19 bases in the middle. The DNA for the CDR3 is TGTGCCAGCAGCACTCGACTTACTACTGGACCGAACACCGGGGAGCTGTTTTTT. Residues: CASSTRLTTGPNTGELFF.

V is TRBV14 and J is TRBJ2-5, with TRBD1 matching over 12 bases. This CDR3 region has 18 residues. The V and J ends lost 3 bases and 5 bases, in that order; junction bases with no gene match: 13. Germline V gene lookup returns CDR1 SGHDN and CDR2 FVKESK. The CDR3 nucleotides read TGTGCCAGCAGCCAGCCCGTCCCGGGACAGGGGGCGAGGGAGACCCAGTACTTC. Its protein is CASSQPVPGQGARETQYF.

This clonotype appeared many times. The chain employs TRBV7-9 and TRBJ2-1; perhaps TRBD2 as D (6 bases). Germline lookup yields CDR1 SEHNR and CDR2 FQNEAQ (reference sequence). This CDR3 has 17 amino acids. V gave up 0 bases and J gave up 4 bases, with 16 bases separating them. The CDR3 sequence is CASSLARRATHYNEQFF. The CDR3, as DNA: TGTGCCAGCAGCTTAGCAAGGAGGGCGACTCATTACAATGAGCAGTTCTTC.

This clonotype was seen a few times. V usage is TRBV12-3 or TRBV12-4 and J usage is TRBJ1-2; D is undetermined. Trimming left V 5 bases short and J 4 bases short, with 11 bases between. CDR3 size: 13 residues. The CDR3 DNA is TGTGCCAGCAGTGAGACCTCCGTCTATGGCTACACCTTC. It is translated as CASSETSVYGYTF.

The chain links TRBV7-9 to TRBJ2-7; the D gene is possibly TRBD1 (6 bases). Germline V lookup: CDR1 SEHNR, CDR2 FQNEAQ (reference sequence). The CDR3 consists of 10 residues. The CDR3 DNA follows: TGTCTGACAGGAACCTACGAGCAGTACGTC. This gives the protein CLTGTYEQYV.

This sequence joins TRBV27 and TRBJ1-3; D unclear. Germline V lookup: CDR1 MNHEY, CDR2 SMNVEV (reference sequence). Trimming removed 8 bases from V and 2 bases from J, with 4 bases in between. There are 11 residues in the CDR3. CDR3 DNA sequence: TGTGCCAGCGGGACTGGAAACACCATATATTTT. Encoded protein: CASGTGNTIYF.

In this sample, this clonotype turned up a few times. V usage is TRBV12-3 or TRBV12-4 and J usage is TRBJ2-1; D not resolved. The CDR3 sequence is 13 residues long. V shed 5 bases and J shed 6 bases, with 11 bases lying between them. The chain's CDR3 is CASSTSQINEQFF. The DNA of the CDR3 is TGTGCCAGCAGTACGAGCCAGATCAATGAGCAGTTCTTC.

This clonotype turned up a few times. This chain uses TRBV2 with TRBJ1-1; 7 positions agree with TRBD1. Germline CDR1 and CDR2: SNHLY and FYNNEI. The CDR3 sequence is 12 residues long. V was clipped by 7 bases and J by 4 bases; unmatched bases: 3. CDR3 protein: CASTDRVTEAFF. Written as DNA, the CDR3 is TGTGCCAGCACCGACAGGGTCACTGAAGCTTTCTTT.

V gene TRBV6-8 combines with J gene TRBJ2-1; D gene uncertain. This CDR3 contains 12 residues. Looked up from germline, CDR1 is MNHGY and CDR2 is SAAAGT. The ends were cut back, 8 bases at V and 10 bases at J, with 15 bases in the middle. CDR3 sequence: CASCSTVWEQFF. The CDR3 nucleotides read TGTGCCAGCTGTTCGACCGTATGGGAGCAGTTCTTC.

The chain couples TRBV5-4 to TRBJ1-5; 7 bases fit TRBD1. Germline trimming cut 1 base from V and 7 bases from J; bases unmatched to any gene: 5. CDR1 SGHNT and CDR2 YYREEE come from the germline V gene (reference sequence). CDR3 size: 14 residues. This chain's CDR3 is CASSLQGGLQPQHF. In DNA form, the CDR3 reads TGTGCCAGCAGCTTGCAAGGGGGCTTACAGCCCCAGCATTTT. The variable domain in full, completed from reference TRBV5-4 and TRBJ1-5, reads ETGVTQSPTHLIKTRGQQVTLRCSSQSGHNTVSWYQQALGQGPQFIFQYYREEENGRGNFPPRFSGLQFPNYSSELNVNALELDDSALYLCASSLQGGLQPQHFGDGTRLSIL.

V usage is TRBV29-1 and J usage is TRBJ1-3; D is ambiguous. V dropped 2 bases and J dropped 0 bases, with 2 bases sitting between them. The CDR3 consists of 12 residues. Germline values: CDR1 SQVTM, CDR2 ANQGSEA. The CDR3 loop is CSVESSGNTIYF. In DNA, the CDR3 is TGCAGCGTTGAAAGCTCTGGAAACACCATATATTTT.

The chain carries TRBV19 and TRBJ2-1, with D maybe TRBD2 (7 bases). The CDR3 consists of 14 residues. The V end was cut by 5 bases, the J end by 6 bases, with 14 bases between. The germline V gene encodes CDR1 LNHDA and CDR2 SQIVND (reference sequence). CDR3 loop: CASSWAGALNEQFF. The CDR3 DNA sequence: TGTGCCAGTAGTTGGGCGGGGGCGCTCAATGAGCAGTTCTTC.

V gene TRBV27 combines with J gene TRBJ2-7; TRBD1 might be the D (5 bases). Trimming removed 1 base at V and 0 bases at J, with 10 bases between. The CDR3 consists of 15 residues. Germline V gene lookup returns CDR1 MNHEY and CDR2 SMNVEV (reference sequence). In DNA, the CDR3 is TGTGCCAGCAGTTTATACAGGAGTAGCTCCTACGAGCAGTACTTC. Its translation: CASSLYRSSSYEQYF.

This clonotype has only a few counts. J is TRBJ2-1 and V is TRBV5-6, with D maybe TRBD1 (5 bases). Trimming took 1 base from V and 7 from J, leaving 9 bases between them. The CDR3 runs 13 residues. CDR1 and CDR2 from the germline V gene are SGHDT and YYEEEE. Written as DNA, the CDR3 is TGTGCCAGCAGCTTGAACAGGAGAAATGAGCAGTTCTTC. This codes for CASSLNRRNEQFF.

This clonotype was seen more than once but under ten times. This rearrangement joins TRBV4-2 to TRBJ2-6; D is undetermined. The CDR3 loop spans 17 amino acids. In germline, CDR1 is LGHNA, CDR2 YNFKEQ. Trimming took 1 base from V and 0 from J, leaving 10 bases between them. The CDR3 loop reads CASSQAKQLSGANVLTF. CDR3 nucleotides: TGTGCCAGCAGCCAAGCTAAACAGCTCTCTGGGGCCAACGTCCTGACTTTC.

The V gene is TRBV6-6, the J gene TRBJ1-1; D is uncertain. V lost 8 bases and J 6 bases, leaving 19 bases between the germline ends. The CDR3 loop spans 14 amino acids. Per the germline V gene, CDR1 is MNHNY and CDR2 is SVGAGI (reference sequence). CDR3 DNA: TGTGCCAGCGGCGGCGGGGATTCGCTTGCTGAAGCTTTCTTT. Amino acids: CASGGGDSLAEAFF.

This clonotype appeared a few times. V and J are TRBV6-1 and TRBJ2-7; possibly TRBD1 for D (5 bases). V was trimmed by 7 bases and J by 3 bases, leaving 16 bases between them. The CDR3 runs to 14 residues. The germline V gene has CDR1 MNHNS and CDR2 SASEGT. CDR3 nucleotide sequence: TGTGCCAGCACTGACATCCCGGACAACTACGAGCAGTACGTC. Amino acids: CASTDIPDNYEQYV.

Details on this clonotype: Being one base from a much bigger clone, this may be a read error. The CDR3 sequence: CASSLVSGFRETQYF. CDR3 DNA: TGTGCCAGCAGCTTAGTCTCAGGATTTCGAGAGACCCAGTACTTC. The genes are TRBV7-2 and TRBJ2-5; no definite D call. V lost 1 base and J lost 4, with 13 bases in between. Germline V gene lookup returns CDR1 SGHTA and CDR2 FQGNSA. The CDR3 contains 15 residues.

The V and J genes are TRBV27 and TRBJ1-6, with 9 bases aligning to TRBD1. V gave up 5 bases and J gave up 9 bases; unmatched junction bases: 8. The germline gives CDR1 MNHEY, CDR2 SMNVEV (reference sequence). This CDR3 spans 15 amino acids. Here the CDR3 DNA reads TGTGCCAGCAGTGTGGACAGGGGAGCGGGTTCACCCCTCCACTTT. Protein: CASSVDRGAGSPLHF.

The chain links TRBV7-9 to TRBJ2-1; D is perhaps TRBD2 (6 bases). V lost 6 bases and J lost 5, with 14 bases in between. This CDR3 spans 14 amino acids. CDR1 is SEHNR and CDR2 is FQNEAQ in the germline V gene (reference sequence). CDR3: CASSFVGGNNEQFF. CDR3 DNA sequence: TGTGCCAGCAGTTTCGTCGGAGGGAACAATGAGCAGTTCTTC. The full variable domain, in which reference TRBV7-9 and TRBJ2-1 provide the parts outside the CDR3, is DTGVSQNPRHKITKRGQNVTFRCDPISEHNRLYWYRQTLGQGPEFLTYFQNEAQLEKSRLLSDRFSAERPKGSFSTLEIQRTEQGDSAMYLCASSFVGGNNEQFFGPGTRLTVL.

The chain recombines TRBV3-1 with TRBJ1-1; no reliable D call. Germline CDR1 and CDR2: LGHDT and YNNKEL (reference sequence). This CDR3 comprises 13 residues. Trimming removed 8 bases at V and 1 base at J, with 11 bases between. The CDR3 sequence is CASLPRGNTEAFF. The DNA of the CDR3 is TGTGCCAGCCTTCCGCGGGGGAACACTGAAGCTTTCTTT.